Shown below are 32 T cell receptor beta chains from a single sample sequenced in a study of shared clonotypes between healthy human individuals. Clones were read by immunoSEQ multiplex PCR, and TCRdb kept only the in-frame ones, dropping some. The sample records under 850,000 clones, 55% to 80% being singletons. Sample: memory CD4+ T cells sorted from blood. The subset was: CD45RA-negative fraction. These receptor sequences come from a young woman in good health.

The chain has TRBV6-5 and TRBJ1-1; 9 nucleotides match TRBD1. The V and J ends lost 4 bases and 5 bases, in that order; junction bases with no gene match: 5. Germline values: CDR1 MNHEY, CDR2 SVGAGI. This CDR3 region has 14 residues. The CDR3, as DNA: TGTGCCAGCAGTTCTGGACAGGGGTGGACTGAAGCTTTCTTT. It codes for CASSSGQGWTEAFF.

This chain uses TRBV6-5 with TRBJ2-7; 7 bases agree with TRBD2. Germline V gives CDR1 MNHEY, CDR2 SVGAGI. This CDR3 spans 15 amino acids. After removal of 6 bases from V and 0 bases from J, the junction contained 8 bases not matched to a gene. As DNA, the CDR3 is TGTGCCAGCAGCTCCCTGAGCGGGGACTCCTACGAGCAGTACTTC. This translates into CASSSLSGDSYEQYF.

The rearrangement joins TRBV7-9 to TRBJ1-4; D is possibly TRBD1 (6 bases). Trimming removed 5 bases from V and 8 bases from J, with 18 bases in between. From germline, CDR1 is SEHNR and CDR2 FQNEAQ (reference sequence). The CDR3 totals 15 residues. CDR3 in amino acids: CASSRQGLSGEKLFF. The CDR3 nucleotides read TGTGCCAGCAGCCGTCAGGGGCTCTCGGGAGAAAAACTGTTTTTT.

V and J are TRBV6-4 and TRBJ2-3, with 11 bases lining up with TRBD2. The CDR3 extends over 15 amino acids. Germline V gene data show CDR1 as MRHNA and CDR2 as SNTAGT. Trimming at V came to 6 bases and at J to 4 bases, leaving 6 bases not matched to a gene. CDR3 protein: CASRRLAGTPDTQYF. CDR3 in DNA: TGTGCCAGCAGGCGACTAGCGGGAACCCCAGATACGCAGTATTTT.

This clone came up a few times. This rearrangement joins TRBV7-9 to TRBJ2-1; TRBD2 matches 7 bases. This CDR3 contains 14 residues. Per germline, CDR1 SEHNR and CDR2 FQNEAQ (reference sequence). J lost 10 bases, V lost 2 bases, and 8 bases had no gene match. This CDR3 reads CASSLWDGSGEQFF. DNA for the CDR3: TGTGCCAGCAGCTTATGGGATGGTAGCGGGGAGCAGTTCTTC. The full variable domain, completed using reference TRBV7-9 and TRBJ2-1, is DTGVSQNPRHKITKRGQNVTFRCDPISEHNRLYWYRQTLGQGPEFLTYFQNEAQLEKSRLLSDRFSAERPKGSFSTLEIQRTEQGDSAMYLCASSLWDGSGEQFFGPGTRLTVL.

This clone showed up just once. V is TRBV14 and J is TRBJ2-7; D is undetermined. Deletions cut 1 base from V and 6 bases from J, with 10 bases between. Germline V gene data show CDR1 as SGHDN and CDR2 as FVKESK. This CDR3 has 13 amino acids. The CDR3 DNA is TGTGCCAGCAGCCAAGGAGGTCCCGTCGAGCAGTACTTC. This codes for CASSQGGPVEQYF. Together with reference TRBV14 and TRBJ2-7, the CDR3 gives the full variable domain: EAGVTQFPSHSVIEKGQTVTLRCDPISGHDNLYWYRRVMGKEIKFLLHFVKESKQDESGMPNNRFLAERTGGTYSTLKVQPAELEDSGVYFCASSQGGPVEQYFGPGTRLTVT.

The chain uses TRBV2 and TRBJ2-1; a possible D gene is TRBD1 (6 bases). In germline, CDR1 is SNHLY, CDR2 FYNNEI. The CDR3 has 14 amino acids. V dropped 4 bases and J dropped 5 bases, with 12 bases sitting between them. The CDR3 region is CASSVQGEDNEQFF. The CDR3 DNA reads as TGTGCCAGCAGTGTACAGGGTGAAGACAATGAGCAGTTCTTC.

The chain uses TRBV19 and TRBJ2-1; D is uncertain. This CDR3 has 14 residues. Germline V gene lookup returns CDR1 LNHDA and CDR2 SQIVND (reference sequence). V lost 5 bases and J 0 bases, leaving 8 bases between the germline ends. CDR3 DNA: TGTGCCAGTAGTTCGGGCCCCTCCTACAATGAGCAGTTCTTC. Translating gives CASSSGPSYNEQFF.

The V call is TRBV4-1, the J call TRBJ2-2; D is ambiguous. Germline assignment: CDR1 MGHRA and CDR2 YSYEKL. The CDR3 sequence is 14 residues long. The V and J ends lost 0 bases and 5 bases respectively, with 7 bases between them. The CDR3 protein is CASSQDSRTGELFF. CDR3 DNA sequence: TGCGCCAGCAGCCAAGACTCGAGAACCGGGGAGCTGTTTTTT.

This sequence joins TRBV27 and TRBJ2-6, with 10 bases matching TRBD1. V trimming: 4 bases; J trimming: 2 bases; junction bases outside the gene matches: 5. The CDR3 covers 17 residues. Per germline, CDR1 MNHEY and CDR2 SMNVEV (reference sequence). Written as DNA, the CDR3 is TGTGCCAGCAGTTCTTTTGGGACAGGGGCTGGGGCCAACGTCCTGACTTTC. Amino acid sequence: CASSSFGTGAGANVLTF.

This chain's CDR3 is CASSLVWENTEAFF. The DNA for the CDR3 is TGCGCCAGCAGCTTGGTGTGGGAGAACACTGAAGCTTTCTTT. The rearrangement links TRBV5-1 to TRBJ1-1, with D uncertain. V was clipped by 0 bases and J by 1 base, with 7 bases between them. The CDR3 consists of 14 residues. The V gene's germline CDR1 is SGHRS and CDR2 YFSETQ.

V usage is TRBV7-2 and J usage is TRBJ2-5; 8 bases match TRBD2. Per germline, CDR1 SGHTA and CDR2 FQGNSA. The CDR3 is made up of 14 amino acids. V lost 5 bases, J lost 4 bases, and 6 bases stayed unmatched. This CDR3 is CASSQRRGGETQYF. The CDR3 DNA reads as TGTGCCAGCAGCCAGAGACGGGGGGGAGAGACCCAGTACTTC.

This clone was detected only a few times. The CDR3 region is CASSIRLDSYEQYF. DNA of the CDR3: TGTGCCAGTAGTATCAGACTAGACTCCTACGAGCAGTACTTC. The chain combines TRBV19 with TRBJ2-7, with D perhaps TRBD2 (6 bases). Germline CDR1 is LNHDA and CDR2 is SQIVND (reference sequence). The CDR3 runs 14 residues. The V and J ends lost 3 bases and 0 bases respectively, with 9 bases between them.

The chain joins TRBV28 to TRBJ1-1; no reliable D call. This CDR3 comprises 12 residues. Between the trimmed V and J ends, which lost 7 bases and 11 bases, there was a span of 17 bases. Germline V gene sequence: CDR1 MDHEN, CDR2 SYDVKM. CDR3 region: CASKADLGRAFF. The CDR3 coding sequence is TGTGCCAGCAAGGCGGATCTGGGCCGCGCTTTCTTT.

This clone came up a few times. The chain links TRBV7-2 to TRBJ2-5; D gene ambiguous. The CDR3 runs 14 residues. Germline CDR1 reads SGHTA; CDR2 reads FQGNSA. The V and J ends lost 0 bases and 4 bases respectively, with 9 bases between them. CDR3 residues: CASSLAPGSETQYF. In nucleotides, the CDR3 is TGTGCCAGCAGCTTAGCGCCCGGATCAGAGACCCAGTACTTC.

The rearrangement joins TRBV7-2 to TRBJ1-2; TRBD1 matches at 9 bases. The V and J ends lost 4 bases and 8 bases, in that order; junction bases with no gene match: 5. In germline, CDR1 is SGHTA, CDR2 FQGNSA. The CDR3 extends over 13 amino acids. CDR3 in DNA: TGTGCCAGCAGCTCACAGGGGGCAGAGGGCTACACCTTC. Protein product: CASSSQGAEGYTF.

The chain uses TRBV5-6 and TRBJ2-1, with D uncertain. Germline CDR1 reads SGHDT; CDR2 reads YYEEEE. This CDR3 is built from 16 residues. V dropped 0 bases and J dropped 4 bases, with 14 bases sitting between them. In DNA, the CDR3 is TGTGCCAGCAGCTTGGTCAACAGCTTACGGTACAATGAGCAGTTCTTC. Translating gives CASSLVNSLRYNEQFF.

The chain combines TRBV27 with TRBJ2-7; D gene ambiguous. This CDR3 comprises 10 residues. Trimming stripped 7 bases from V and 2 bases from J, with 3 bases between. Per germline, CDR1 MNHEY and CDR2 SMNVEV (reference sequence). The CDR3 is CASNAYEQYF. In DNA form, the CDR3 reads TGTGCCAGCAATGCCTACGAGCAGTACTTC.

CDR3 residues: CASSERAGGMVPQHF. Here the CDR3 DNA reads TGTGCCAGCAGTGAGAGGGCAGGGGGAATGGTGCCCCAGCATTTT. The chain has TRBV2 and TRBJ1-5, with 7 nucleotides matching TRBD1. J gave up 9 bases and V 3 bases, and 11 bases lay outside the gene matches. The germline V gene encodes CDR1 SNHLY and CDR2 FYNNEI. The length of the CDR3 is 15 residues.

The rearrangement links TRBV15 to TRBJ2-1; a possible D gene is TRBD2 (6 bases). The V gene lost 0 bases and the J gene lost 4 bases, with 16 bases spanning the gap. This CDR3 comprises 17 residues. Per the germline V gene, CDR1 is LNHNV and CDR2 is YYDKDF (reference sequence). CDR3: CATSRDDRGGRYNEQFF. The CDR3 coding sequence is TGTGCCACCAGCAGAGATGATCGGGGAGGCCGTTACAATGAGCAGTTCTTC.

V gene TRBV10-2 combines with J gene TRBJ1-1, with D maybe TRBD1 (6 bases). The germline gives CDR1 WSHSY, CDR2 SAAADI. V lost 8 bases, J lost 4 bases, and 11 bases lay in between. The CDR3 runs 12 residues. The CDR3 DNA sequence: TGCGCCAGCGCGACAGGAACCACTGAAGCTTTCTTT. This encodes CASATGTTEAFF.

This clone occurred a few times. The chain combines TRBV6-1 with TRBJ2-1; D gene ambiguous. CDR1 and CDR2 (germline): MNHNS, SASEGT. There are 12 residues in the CDR3. Trimming removed 11 bases at V and 5 bases at J, with 13 bases between. CDR3 sequence: CAYDMGNNEQFF. For the CDR3, the DNA is TGTGCCTATGATATGGGTAACAATGAGCAGTTCTTC.

This chain joins TRBV11-2 and TRBJ2-5, with 8 nucleotides matching TRBD2. The DNA end lines up better with TRBJ2-7; the J call may be wrong. This CDR3 region has 15 residues. The V gene's germline CDR1 is SGHAT and CDR2 FQNNGV. DNA for the CDR3: TGTGCCAGCAGCTTAGTACCGGGACTAGCCTACGAGCAGTACTTC. Protein: CASSLVPGLAYEQYF.

The chain combines TRBV7-9 with TRBJ2-3; TRBD2 matches 10 bases. The germline CDR1 and CDR2 sequences are SEHNR and FQNEAQ (reference sequence). CDR3 length equals 15 residues. V was pared by 11 bases and J by 6 bases, with 14 bases of the junction left unmatched. The CDR3 reads CASLTLAGAADTQYF. The DNA of the CDR3 is TGTGCCTCCCTCACCCTAGCGGGAGCCGCCGATACGCAGTATTTT.

The V and J genes are TRBV6-5 and TRBJ2-1; D is perhaps TRBD1 or TRBD2 (5 bases each). V was shortened by 0 bases and J by 7 bases, with 13 bases between the two germline ends. CDR3 size: 15 residues. The germline V gene has CDR1 MNHEY and CDR2 SVGAGI. CDR3: CASSYSWGSHNEQFF. The CDR3, as DNA: TGTGCCAGCAGTTACTCGTGGGGGAGTCATAATGAGCAGTTCTTC.

The chain recombines TRBV29-1 with TRBJ2-5, with TRBD1 identical over 7 bases. The trim removed 4 bases at V and 2 bases at J, leaving 7 bases unmatched. In germline, CDR1 is SQVTM, CDR2 ANQGSEA. The CDR3 length is 14 residues. The CDR3 here is CSVVRGTVQETQYF. Written as DNA, the CDR3 is TGCAGCGTTGTACGTGGGACAGTTCAAGAGACCCAGTACTTC.

V and J are TRBV6-1 and TRBJ1-2, with TRBD1 identical over 8 bases. Trimming removed 3 bases from V and 2 bases from J; junction bases left unmatched: 5. The germline V gene encodes CDR1 MNHNS and CDR2 SASEGT. The CDR3 loop spans 15 amino acids. Here the CDR3 DNA reads TGTGCCAGCAGTGATCGGACAGGGACCAACTATGGCTACACCTTC. Encoded protein: CASSDRTGTNYGYTF.

DNA of the CDR3: TGTGCCAGCAGCCGAGGCGAGGGACTATGGGGATTATACGAGCAGTACTTC. Amino acid sequence: CASSRGEGLWGLYEQYF. The V and J genes are TRBV11-2 and TRBJ2-7, with 7 bases fitting TRBD2. Germline CDR1 SGHAT, CDR2 FQNNGV. The CDR3 sequence is 17 residues long. With V trimmed by 5 bases and J by 4 bases, 17 bases remained unmatched.

V and J are TRBV5-5 and TRBJ2-5; D could derive from TRBD1 or TRBD2 (5 bases each). V lost 4 bases to trimming and J lost 7 bases, with 14 bases between them. CDR3 length: 13 amino acids. In germline, CDR1 is SGHKS, CDR2 YYEKEE (reference sequence). In DNA, the CDR3 is TGTGCCAGCAGCCGGGACCCTCCGGGGACCCAGTACTTC. Translated, it gives CASSRDPPGTQYF.

This clone was seen a few times. This chain uses TRBV5-4 with TRBJ2-5; TRBD2 agrees at 10 bases. The V segment lost 4 bases and the J segment 5 bases; nucleotides outside the gene matches: 2. Germline V lookup: CDR1 SGHNT, CDR2 YYREEE (reference sequence). This CDR3 has 13 amino acids. Here the CDR3 reads CASSLSGRETQYF. Written as DNA, the CDR3 is TGTGCCAGCAGCCTTAGCGGGAGGGAGACCCAGTACTTC. Together with reference TRBV5-4 and TRBJ2-5, the CDR3 gives the full variable domain: ETGVTQSPTHLIKTRGQQVTLRCSSQSGHNTVSWYQQALGQGPQFIFQYYREEENGRGNFPPRFSGLQFPNYSSELNVNALELDDSALYLCASSLSGRETQYFGPGTRLLVL.

The chain employs TRBV6-1 and TRBJ1-3; weak D call: TRBD1 (5 bases). CDR1 is MNHNS and CDR2 is SASEGT in the germline V gene. This CDR3 is 14 amino acids long. V was clipped by 8 bases and J by 0 bases, with 11 bases between them. The CDR3 protein is CASGGRSSGNTIYF. The CDR3 bases are TGTGCCAGCGGGGGGAGATCCTCTGGAAACACCATATATTTT.

The chain combines TRBV7-9 with TRBJ1-1; D not certain. Germline V CDR1 and CDR2: SEHNR, FQNEAQ (reference sequence). V gave up 5 bases and J gave up 3 bases, with 10 bases separating them. This CDR3 spans 13 amino acids. The CDR3 DNA follows: TGTGCCAGCAGCCCCGGCAGCCACACTGAAGCTTTCTTT. This codes for CASSPGSHTEAFF.